The source of this TCR beta chain is a study of CD8+ T cells in alopecia areata. Study overall: Patients in the treated group were given tofacitinib by mouth, 5 to 10 mg twice a day.

Trimming shortened V by 2 bases and J by 1 base, and 9 bases separated the two germline ends. This CDR3 is built from 15 residues. CDR1 and CDR2 (germline): SNHLY, FYNNEI. As the sequencing template, cDNA was produced by extracting RNA and reverse transcribing it. Profiled with immunoSEQ multiplex PCR; TCRdb holds only in-frame clones, not every one. The sample lists approximately 180,000 clones, 50% to 70% occurring once. The chain recombines TRBV2 with TRBJ1-5, with D hard to call. This TCR derives from a human donor with alopecia areata. Sequenced material: CD4+ T cells sorted from blood, taken at week 0. The CDR3 DNA reads TGTGCCAGCAGTGAAAACAGAGGAAGCAATCAGCCCCAGCATTTT. Translation gives CASSENRGSNQPQHF.